These 24 T cell receptor beta chains were all obtained from the same sample, sequenced in a study of T-cell reconstitution after alpha-beta-depleted transplantation in children. Molecular barcoding with unique molecular identifiers was used for the TCRbeta library. TCRdb passed the PCR reads through MiXCR, listing each CDR3 protein once. The sample lists some 340,000 distinct CDR3 sequences, 10% seen once, with approximately 2.3% in the top ten. The sequences come from PBMCs from the stem cell graft donor, collected from the stem cell graft. These TCRs come from a human donor who donated a stem cell graft to a child with acute lymphoblastic leukemia.

The V and J genes are TRBV2 and TRBJ2-7; 12 positions agree with TRBD2. Trimming took 4 bases from V and 4 from J; bases not matched to a gene: 20. Germline CDR1 is SNHLY and CDR2 is FYNNEI. This CDR3 has 20 amino acids. The CDR3 DNA sequence: TGTGCCAGCAGTGGCCACAGCCATACCCCCCTAGCGGGAGGGGGGTACGAGCAGTACTTC. Its protein product is CASSGHSHTPLAGGGYEQYF.

This chain uses TRBV5-5 with TRBJ2-7; D unresolved. Trimming took 5 bases from V and 1 from J, leaving 16 bases between them. This CDR3 has 15 residues. CDR1 and CDR2 from the germline V gene are SGHKS and YYEKEE (reference sequence). The CDR3 reads CASRPPGRVSYEQYF. The CDR3 DNA is TGTGCCAGCAGACCACCCGGACGGGTTTCCTACGAGCAGTACTTC.

Written as DNA, the CDR3 is TGCGCCAGCAGCCAAGGGGACAGGGGGAATCAGCCCCAGCATTTT. Its protein is CASSQGDRGNQPQHF. The gene calls are TRBV4-1 and TRBJ1-5, with 11 bases matching TRBD1. Germline trimming cut 1 base from V and 4 bases from J; bases unmatched to any gene: 0. The CDR3 consists of 15 residues. Germline assignment: CDR1 MGHRA and CDR2 YSYEKL.

Many counts were recorded for this clonotype. This chain joins TRBV28 and TRBJ2-4, with 7 bases fitting TRBD1. The CDR3 spans 13 residues. V shed 10 bases and J 0 bases; nucleotides not matched to a gene: 3. From germline, CDR1 is MDHEN and CDR2 SYDVKM. As DNA, the CDR3 is TGTGCCACGGGACAGCTAGCCAAAAACATTCAGTACTTC. Protein: CATGQLAKNIQYF.

The chain uses TRBV20-1 and TRBJ1-3; D is perhaps TRBD1 (5 bases). V lost 1 base, J lost 0 bases, and 16 bases lay in between. Germline CDR1 DFQATT, CDR2 SNEGSKA (reference sequence). The length of the CDR3 is 17 residues. The CDR3 spells CSARVVGGGASGNTIYF. The CDR3 nucleotides are TGCAGTGCTAGAGTGGTGGGAGGAGGGGCCTCTGGAAACACCATATATTTT.

This clonotype has only a few counts. This chain links TRBV4-1 with TRBJ2-1; 10 positions agree with TRBD2. Unmatched junction bases numbered 10, after V lost 5 bases and J lost 6 bases. CDR1 is MGHRA, CDR2 YSYEKL, per germline. The CDR3 runs 16 residues. The CDR3 sequence is CASSYPAGGMGNEQFF. The CDR3, as DNA: TGCGCCAGCAGCTACCCAGCGGGAGGGATGGGCAATGAGCAGTTCTTC.

This clonotype was observed a few times. The V gene is TRBV12-3 or TRBV12-4, the J gene TRBJ2-3, with TRBD2 matching over 14 bases. J gave up 4 bases and V 6 bases, and 6 bases lay outside the gene matches. The CDR3 is 16 residues long. The CDR3 loop reads CASRDLGLAGADTQYF. CDR3 DNA sequence: TGTGCCAGCAGGGATTTGGGACTAGCGGGAGCAGATACGCAGTATTTT.

This clonotype was found many times. The chain combines TRBV7-9 with TRBJ2-5; no reliable D call. V lost 3 bases, J lost 1 base, and 6 bases lay in between. CDR1 SEHNR and CDR2 FQNEAQ come from the germline V gene (reference sequence). The CDR3 runs to 13 residues. The CDR3 spells CASSLGIQETQYF. In nucleotides, the CDR3 is TGTGCCAGCAGCTTGGGGATCCAAGAGACCCAGTACTTC.

This clonotype showed up just a few times. The rearrangement links TRBV7-9 to TRBJ2-7, with 11 bases that match TRBD2. Germline assignment: CDR1 SEHNR and CDR2 FQNEAQ (reference sequence). The CDR3 runs to 15 residues. The ends lost 1 base at V and 5 bases at J; junction bases unmatched: 4. The CDR3 nucleotides read TGTGCCAGCAGCTTAGTAGCGGGAGGGCCCAACGAGCAGTACTTC. This codes for CASSLVAGGPNEQYF.

In this sample, this clonotype turned up a few times. V is TRBV4-3 and J is TRBJ2-1; D possibly corresponds to TRBD2 (5 bases). V lost 0 bases and J lost 0, with 12 bases in between. Germline assignment: CDR1 LGHNA and CDR2 YSLEER. CDR3 length equals 17 residues. This CDR3 is CASSQDDSESSYNEQFF. CDR3 nucleotide sequence: TGCGCCAGCAGCCAAGACGATAGCGAGAGCTCCTACAATGAGCAGTTCTTC.

This clonotype showed up just a few times. The junction and the germline gene differ at one end; a read error may be behind it. This chain joins TRBV7-7 and TRBJ2-7; 8 bases map to TRBD2. The germline V gene has CDR1 SSHAT and CDR2 FNYEAQ (reference sequence). The length of the CDR3 is 14 residues. The CDR3 region is CASSLAGNGHEQYF. For the CDR3, the DNA is TGTGCTAGCAGCTTAGCGGGGAATGGCCACGAGCAGTACTTC.

This clonotype was detected ten times or more. CDR3: CSVEGQGLEREQYF. The CDR3 DNA reads TGCAGCGTTGAAGGGCAGGGGTTAGAGCGGGAGCAGTACTTC. J is TRBJ2-7 and V is TRBV29-1; D is possibly TRBD1 (6 bases). This CDR3 comprises 14 residues. Trimming shortened V by 1 base and J by 7 bases, and 17 bases separated the two germline ends. Germline assignment: CDR1 SQVTM and CDR2 ANQGSEA.

The rearrangement joins TRBV18 to TRBJ2-1, with 10 bases fitting TRBD2. CDR3 length equals 15 residues. CDR1 KGHSH and CDR2 LQKENI come from the germline V gene. Trimming removed 2 bases from V and 4 bases from J; junction bases left unmatched: 2. The CDR3 DNA reads as TGTGCCAGCTCACCAGAACTAGCGGGGTACAATGAGCAGTTCTTC. Translation: CASSPELAGYNEQFF.

Comment on this clonotype: A much larger clone lies a single base off, so this may be a read error. Since no conserved phenylalanine or tryptophan closes the CDR3, a read error is the likely cause. The chain is built from TRBV7-9 and TRBJ2-7, with 7 bases aligning to TRBD1. V gave up 2 bases and J gave up 2 bases; unmatched junction bases: 3. CDR3 length: 14 residues. Germline assignment: CDR1 SEHNR and CDR2 FQNEAQ (reference sequence). The CDR3 sequence: CASSLSGQPYEQYS. The CDR3 coding sequence is TGTGCCAGCAGCTTATCGGGACAGCCCTACGAGCAGTACTCC.

This clonotype was counted many times. For the CDR3, the DNA is TGCAGCGTTGATTTAAACACCGGGGAGCTGTTTTTT. Translating it yields CSVDLNTGELFF. The chain carries TRBV29-1 and TRBJ2-2; D ambiguous. This CDR3 has 12 residues. Germline CDR1 reads SQVTM; CDR2 reads ANQGSEA. Trimming took off 3 bases at V and 2 bases at J, with 4 bases between the two ends.

This clonotype was picked up many times. The chain joins TRBV4-1 to TRBJ2-7, with TRBD1 matching 7 bases. V shed 1 base, J shed 5 bases, and the junction held 5 bases outside the gene matches. The CDR3 totals 14 residues. Germline CDR1 MGHRA, CDR2 YSYEKL. CDR3 DNA sequence: TGCGCCAGCAGCCAAGGAGGGGGCATCCACGAGCAGTACTTC. Translation gives CASSQGGGIHEQYF.

This clonotype showed up just a few times. The chain uses TRBV20-1 and TRBJ2-1; 12 nucleotides line up with TRBD2. The length of the CDR3 is 15 residues. CDR1 and CDR2 from the germline V gene are DFQATT and SNEGSKA (reference sequence). V lost 5 bases to trimming and J lost 6 bases; unmatched junction nucleotides: 8. The CDR3 region has the DNA TGCAGTGCTGTTCCTAGCGGGAGGGTTTTCAATGAGCAGTTCTTC. It encodes CSAVPSGRVFNEQFF.

V usage is TRBV20-1 and J usage is TRBJ1-6; weak D call: TRBD1 (5 bases). This CDR3 is built from 14 residues. The germline V gene encodes CDR1 DFQATT and CDR2 SNEGSKA (reference sequence). Trimming pared 4 bases from V and 7 bases from J, leaving 14 bases between. CDR3: CSAKYTGWNSPLHF. Written as DNA, the CDR3 is TGCAGTGCTAAATATACAGGCTGGAATTCACCCCTCCACTTT.

This chain links TRBV5-1 with TRBJ1-5; D possibly corresponds to TRBD1 (6 bases). Germline V gene sequence: CDR1 SGHRS, CDR2 YFSETQ. The germline V and J ends were trimmed by 0 bases and 3 bases, with 10 bases remaining between them. This CDR3 is built from 15 residues. The CDR3 region is CASSLEDSANQPQHF. The CDR3 DNA reads as TGCGCCAGCAGCTTGGAGGACAGTGCCAATCAGCCCCAGCATTTT.

This clonotype was seen ten or more times. The chain employs TRBV5-1 and TRBJ2-3; 9 bases are shared with TRBD2. CDR1 and CDR2 (germline): SGHRS, YFSETQ. The CDR3 covers 14 residues. After removal of 4 bases from V and 6 bases from J, the junction contained 6 bases not matched to a gene. The CDR3 DNA is TGCGCCAGCAGCCCCGGGACTAGCAGGGATACGCAGTATTTT. This encodes CASSPGTSRDTQYF.

This clonotype was seen a handful of times. The rearrangement links TRBV5-1 to TRBJ2-1; 11 bases fit TRBD2. V lost 7 bases to trimming and J lost 7 bases; unmatched junction nucleotides: 7. Germline loops: CDR1 SGHRS, CDR2 YFSETQ. The CDR3 runs 14 residues. The DNA of the CDR3 is TGCGCCAGCGGAGTAGCGGGAGGGCCGAATGAGCAGTTCTTC. It translates to CASGVAGGPNEQFF.

The V gene is TRBV6-2 or TRBV6-3, the J gene TRBJ1-4, with D possibly matching TRBD1 (5 bases). With 6 bases removed from V and 8 bases from J, the gap between germline ends came to 19 bases. The germline CDR1 and CDR2 sequences are MNHEY and SVGEGT. The CDR3 contains 15 residues. The CDR3 is CASRPSGDGGEKLFF. CDR3 DNA: TGTGCCAGCAGGCCCTCGGGGGACGGAGGAGAAAAACTGTTTTTT.

There are a few counts of this clonotype. The chain links TRBV20-1 to TRBJ2-5; 7 nucleotides line up with TRBD1. This CDR3 region has 14 residues. The V and J ends lost 7 bases and 3 bases, in that order; junction bases with no gene match: 11. Germline-derived CDR1 and CDR2 are DFQATT and SNEGSKA (reference sequence). CDR3 sequence reads: CSVRYRDRKETQYF. The CDR3 DNA reads as TGCAGTGTCAGATACCGGGACAGAAAAGAGACCCAGTACTTC.

The chain has TRBV4-2 and TRBJ2-4, with 7 bases aligning to TRBD2. Germline V CDR1 and CDR2: LGHNA, YNFKEQ. The CDR3 sequence is 16 residues long. V was pared by 0 bases and J by 6 bases, with 8 bases of the junction left unmatched. CDR3 sequence reads: CASSQDGASGGNIQYF. In DNA, the CDR3 is TGTGCCAGCAGCCAAGACGGAGCGTCGGGAGGAAACATTCAGTACTTC.